This T cell receptor (beta chain) was identified during a study of response to subunit inactivated influenza vaccine. Notes on the study in general: The authors proposed limited new T cell recruitment per seasonal influenza vaccination.

TCRdb independently ran MiXCR on the RT-PCR reads; one entry per CDR3 protein. The sample includes 400,000 to 650,000 distinct CDR3 sequences, less than 7.5% of them seen just once. About this clonotype itself: Its antigen is currently unknown. A much more abundant neighbour one base away suggests this may be a read error.

Germline lookup yields CDR1 KGHSY and CDR2 FQNENV. The CDR3 is made up of 15 amino acids. This clonotype originated in a man between 50 and 75 years old who received an inactivated influenza vaccine. The material was PBMCs from blood, obtained around 25 months after vaccination. The genes are TRBV16 and TRBJ1-5, with D unresolved. CDR3 loop: CPSSQGKISNQPQHF. DNA for the CDR3: TGTCCCAGCAGCCAAGGGAAAATTAGCAATCAGCCCCAGCATTTT.